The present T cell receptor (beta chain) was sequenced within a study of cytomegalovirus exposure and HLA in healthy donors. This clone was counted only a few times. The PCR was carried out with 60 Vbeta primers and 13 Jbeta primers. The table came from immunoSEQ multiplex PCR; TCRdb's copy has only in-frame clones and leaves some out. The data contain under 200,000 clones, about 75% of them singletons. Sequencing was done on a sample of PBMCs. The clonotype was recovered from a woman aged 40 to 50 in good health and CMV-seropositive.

The CDR3 sequence is CASSQEATGRGLSTDTQYF. CDR3 DNA sequence: TGTGCCAGCAGCCAAGAAGCAACCGGGAGAGGGCTAAGCACAGATACGCAGTATTTT. J is TRBJ2-3 and V is TRBV14; a possible D gene is TRBD2 (6 bases). Trimming took off 0 bases at V and 0 bases at J, with 19 bases between the two ends. The CDR3 loop spans 19 amino acids. The germline V gene has CDR1 SGHDN and CDR2 FVKESK.